Listed here is a single T cell receptor beta chain. The data derive from a study of shared clonotypes between healthy human individuals. The germline V gene has CDR1 SGHRS and CDR2 YFSETQ. Trimming took 0 bases from V and 7 from J, leaving 13 bases between them. The CDR3 extends over 15 amino acids. Sequencing used immunoSEQ multiplex PCR; TCRdb keeps in-frame clones, though not all of them. The sample records under 2.5 million clones, roughly 92% being singletons. This sequence joins TRBV5-1 and TRBJ2-2, with D unresolved. The sample was naive CD4+ T cells from PBMCs. Stated subset: CD45RA+ positively selected. The TCR was taken from a man between 18 and 29 years old in good health. Some clones in this sample may be carry-over from other donors' samples. This CDR3 reads CASSLVDQSGGELFF. For the CDR3, the DNA is TGCGCCAGCAGCTTGGTGGACCAGTCTGGCGGGGAGCTGTTTTTT.